The 25 T cell receptor beta chains below were found in one sample sequenced in a study of immune heterogeneity within non-small cell lung tumors (dated by TCRdb to about 2018). The sequencer was a HiSeq X Ten. The TCR beta CDR3 region was amplified with a multiplex PCR system whose first round of about 11 cycles used 32 V-gene forward primers and 13 J-gene reverse primers. TCRdb reprocessed the public reads (quality trimming at Q25 with fastp, clone calling with MiXCR) and kept in-frame beta chains. Rows matching on CDR3 protein sequence are summarized as one entry with the most common DNA and genes. For this sample there are 5,000 or so distinct CDR3 sequences; 18% appear just once. The ten top clones hold approximately 3.5% of the sample. For the TCR template, genomic DNA was extracted from bulk tumor tissue, and approximately 600 ng of gDNA was amplified for each sample. Multiple biopsies per primary tumor were taken during surgery, spaced as far apart as possible within the tumor mass. Patients in the study cohort, which was described as untreated, were newly diagnosed NSCLC cases going through curative surgery.

Sequenced sample: lung tumor tissue. The origin of the receptors is a man aged 40-50 years with non-small cell lung cancer.

At least ten counts were recorded for this clonotype. The chain carries TRBV5-4 and TRBJ1-1; D is ambiguous. CDR1 and CDR2 from the germline V gene are SGHNT and YYREEE (reference sequence). The germline V and J ends were trimmed by 2 bases and 0 bases, with 11 bases remaining between them. This CDR3 has 15 residues. CDR3 in DNA: TGTGCCAGCAGCTTAGAACCGACGGTGAACACTGAAGCTTTCTTT. This gives the protein CASSLEPTVNTEAFF. Combining the CDR3 with reference TRBV5-4 and TRBJ1-1 gives the whole variable domain ETGVTQSPTHLIKTRGQQVTLRCSSQSGHNTVSWYQQALGQGPQFIFQYYREEENGRGNFPPRFSGLQFPNYSSELNVNALELDDSALYLCASSLEPTVNTEAFFGQGTRLTVV.

At least ten counts were recorded for this clonotype. This sequence joins TRBV25-1 and TRBJ1-5; D call uncertain. The germline gives CDR1 MGHDK, CDR2 SYGVNS. V lost 4 bases, J lost 0 bases, and 7 bases lay in between. The CDR3 runs 14 residues. CDR3 loop: CASSGLGSNQPQHF. Here the CDR3 DNA reads TGTGCCAGCAGTGGATTAGGTAGCAATCAGCCCCAGCATTTT. The complete variable domain, with remaining parts taken from reference TRBV25-1 and TRBJ1-5, reads EADIYQTPRYLVIGTGKKITLECSQTMGHDKMYWYQQDPGMELHLIHYSYGVNSTEKGDLSSESTVSRIRTEHFPLTLESARPSHTSQYLCASSGLGSNQPQHFGDGTRLSIL.

This clonotype is labeled as medium-sized. The rearrangement links TRBV18 to TRBJ2-7; TRBD1 is a possible D gene (7 bases). Deletions cut 8 bases from V and 2 bases from J, with 13 bases between. In germline, CDR1 is KGHSH, CDR2 LQKENI. This CDR3 contains 13 residues. CDR3 bases: TGTGCCAGCACGGCGGGACAGCCCTACGAGCAGTACTTC. Translated: CASTAGQPYEQYF.

Regarding this clonotype: Possible read error: a much larger clone is one base away. The chain is built from TRBV19 and TRBJ1-5; D ambiguous. The germline V gene has CDR1 LNHDA and CDR2 SQIVND (reference sequence). This CDR3 is built from 14 residues. CDR3 sequence reads: CASNLPADNHPQHF. DNA for the CDR3: TGTGCCAGTAATTTGCCGGCAGACAATCATCCCCAGCATTTT.

As to this clonotype: A read error may produce the germline difference seen at one junction end. This chain joins TRBV29-1 and TRBJ1-1, with no clear D. This CDR3 contains 12 residues. The V gene's germline CDR1 is SQVTM and CDR2 ANQGSEA. The CDR3 DNA reads TGCAGAGTTGGGTCGTGGGTCACTGAAGCTTTCTTT. Protein: CRVGSWVTEAFF.

By share of the sample, this clonotype is medium-sized. The V gene is TRBV5-1, the J gene TRBJ2-7; no clear D gene. Germline CDR1 and CDR2: SGHRS and YFSETQ. Trimming took off 4 bases at V and 3 bases at J, with 11 bases between the two ends. The CDR3 length is 13 residues. CDR3 amino acids: CASSVGTNYEQYF. CDR3 coding DNA: TGCGCCAGCAGCGTCGGCACCAACTACGAGCAGTACTTC.

Ten or more counts support this clonotype. V and J are TRBV4-2 and TRBJ1-2; 10 bases agree with TRBD1. The CDR3 loop spans 14 amino acids. The junction had 3 bases not matched to a gene; V was cut back by 4 bases and J by 4 bases. Germline CDR1 is LGHNA and CDR2 is YNFKEQ. The CDR3 sequence: CASSPRQGAYGYTF. The CDR3 DNA sequence: TGTGCCAGCAGCCCCAGACAGGGGGCCTATGGCTACACCTTC.

To note about this clonotype: A read error may explain this, as a much larger clone is one base away. The J gene is TRBJ2-5, the V gene TRBV12-3 or TRBV12-4; D unclear. This CDR3 is 12 amino acids long. Trimming cost V 6 bases and J 0 bases, with 5 bases left between them. The CDR3 reads CASRNHQETQYF. Here the CDR3 DNA reads TGTGCCAGCAGGAACCACCAAGAGACCCAGTACTTC.

This clonotype is categorized as medium-sized. The chain combines TRBV5-1 with TRBJ2-3; D might be TRBD1 (6 bases). V gave up 4 bases and J gave up 2 bases, with 17 bases separating them. Germline assignment: CDR1 SGHRS and CDR2 YFSETQ. The CDR3 runs 16 residues. The CDR3 here is CASSPNPQGYTDTQYF. Written as DNA, the CDR3 is TGCGCCAGCAGCCCGAACCCACAGGGATACACAGATACGCAGTATTTT.

This clonotype qualifies as medium-sized. The rearrangement joins TRBV7-8 to TRBJ2-2; 7 positions agree with TRBD1. The J segment lost 7 bases and the V segment lost 2 bases, leaving 16 bases of the junction unmatched. Germline CDR1 SGHVS, CDR2 FQNEAQ. CDR3 length: 18 residues. The CDR3 reads CASSLRTGALGNGGELFF. CDR3 DNA: TGTGCCAGCAGCTTACGAACAGGGGCACTGGGGAACGGCGGGGAGCTGTTTTTT.

By share of the sample, this clonotype is medium-sized (0.01 to 0.1%). The rearrangement links TRBV30 to TRBJ1-6, with 8 bases identical to TRBD1. The CDR3 sequence is 12 residues long. Germline trimming cut 5 bases from V and 6 bases from J; bases unmatched to any gene: 0. Germline values: CDR1 GTSNPN, CDR2 SVGIG (reference sequence). The CDR3 DNA sequence: TGTGCCTGGGGACAGGGTAATTCACCCCTCCACTTT. Translation: CAWGQGNSPLHF.

The chain combines TRBV7-2 with TRBJ1-1; no firm D call. With 1 base removed from V and 5 bases from J, the gap between germline ends came to 14 bases. The CDR3 runs to 15 residues. Germline CDR1 and CDR2: SGHTA and FQGNSA. The CDR3 DNA reads as TGTGCCAGCAGCTTAGATCCAGATTGGGTGACTGAAGCTTTCTTT. Translation gives CASSLDPDWVTEAFF.

A word on this clonotype: A single base separates this from a much larger clone, so it may be a read error. The chain is built from TRBV5-5 and TRBJ2-7; TRBD2 is a possible D gene (6 bases). CDR1 and CDR2 from the germline V gene are SGHKS and YYEKEE (reference sequence). V shed 3 bases and J shed 3 bases, with 13 bases lying between them. This CDR3 region has 14 residues. The CDR3 region is CASSSGATHYEQYF. The CDR3, as DNA: TGTGCCAGCAGCTCGGGAGCGACCCACTACGAGCAGTACTTC.

V and J are TRBV7-9 and TRBJ1-5; D is unresolved. Trimming took off 5 bases at V and 2 bases at J, with 16 bases between the two ends. CDR1 SEHNR and CDR2 FQNEAQ come from the germline V gene (reference sequence). The CDR3 runs 16 residues. Here the CDR3 reads CASSPPGFYGNQPQHF. The CDR3 DNA reads TGTGCCAGCAGCCCACCGGGATTCTATGGCAATCAGCCCCAGCATTTT.

This clonotype is classed as medium-sized. The chain joins TRBV6-2 or TRBV6-3 to TRBJ2-1; 8 bases agree with TRBD2. The CDR3 consists of 13 residues. V was clipped by 7 bases and J by 5 bases; unmatched bases: 4. CDR1 and CDR2 from the germline V gene are MNHEY and SVGEGT. In nucleotides, the CDR3 is TGTGCCAGCACCTGGACTAGCAACAATGAGCAGTTCTTC. Amino acid sequence: CASTWTSNNEQFF.

This clonotype qualifies as medium-sized. This chain joins TRBV2 and TRBJ2-3; D is perhaps TRBD2 (5 bases). Germline CDR1 is SNHLY and CDR2 is FYNNEI. This CDR3 has 15 residues. V was trimmed by 7 bases and J by 2 bases, leaving 16 bases between them. Here the CDR3 reads CASIGVGGLTDTQYF. DNA of the CDR3: TGTGCCAGCATTGGTGTGGGCGGACTCACAGATACGCAGTATTTT. Full variable domain (outside the CDR3, taken from reference TRBV2 and TRBJ2-3): EPEVTQTPSHQVTQMGQEVILRCVPISNHLYFYWYRQILGQKVEFLVSFYNNEISEKSEIFDDQFSVERPDGSNFTLKIRSTKLEDSAMYFCASIGVGGLTDTQYFGPGTRLTVL.

By frequency in the sample, this clonotype is medium-sized. This rearrangement joins TRBV18 to TRBJ2-7, with 9 bases identical to TRBD2. Germline CDR1 and CDR2: KGHSH and LQKENI. The CDR3 runs 15 residues. With V trimmed by 1 base and J by 3 bases, 4 bases remained unmatched. The CDR3 DNA reads as TGTGCCAGCTCACCACTAGCGGGAGTTGGCTACGAGCAGTACTTC. Protein product: CASSPLAGVGYEQYF.

Judged by abundance, this clonotype is medium-sized (0.01 to 0.1%). V usage is TRBV6-1 and J usage is TRBJ1-1, with a tentative D call TRBD1 (6 bases). The germline CDR1 and CDR2 sequences are MNHNS and SASEGT. Deletions cut 1 base from V and 7 bases from J, with 19 bases between. The CDR3 loop spans 16 amino acids. Here the CDR3 DNA reads TGTGCCAGCAGTGAAGTACCGACAGGCGGGGGTGGTGAAGCTTTCTTT. Translation gives CASSEVPTGGGGEAFF.

In this sample, this clonotype is medium-sized. V usage is TRBV2 and J usage is TRBJ2-1, with D perhaps matching TRBD1 or TRBD2 (5 bases each). This CDR3 has 14 residues. Germline V gene sequence: CDR1 SNHLY, CDR2 FYNNEI. The germline V and J ends were trimmed by 1 base and 14 bases, with 18 bases remaining between them. CDR3 nucleotides: TGTGCCAGCAGTGAAGTCGAGGGGCCTCAAAGGGAGTTCTTC. Amino acid sequence: CASSEVEGPQREFF.

This clonotype came up a few times. The V and J genes are TRBV5-6 and TRBJ2-5, with D perhaps TRBD1 (6 bases). CDR3 length: 15 residues. V gave up 4 bases and J gave up 0 bases, with 13 bases separating them. Germline CDR1 is SGHDT and CDR2 is YYEEEE. CDR3: CASSARQDYQETQYF. As DNA, the CDR3 is TGTGCCAGCAGCGCCCGACAGGACTACCAAGAGACCCAGTACTTC. The full variable domain, with the rest looked up from reference TRBV5-6 and TRBJ2-5, is DAGVTQSPTHLIKTRGQQVTLRCSPKSGHDTVSWYQQALGQGPQFIFQYYEEEERQRGNFPDRFSGHQFPNYSSELNVNALLLGDSALYLCASSARQDYQETQYFGPGTRLLVL.

Comments on this clonotype: A much larger clone differs by one base, so this may be a read error. The gene calls are TRBV5-4 and TRBJ1-1; 10 bases align to TRBD1. CDR1 SGHNT and CDR2 YYREEE come from the germline V gene (reference sequence). J gave up 4 bases and V 4 bases, and 7 bases lay outside the gene matches. The CDR3 has 15 residues. The CDR3 nucleotides are TGTGCCAGCAGCCTCGCCTGGACAGGGGGCACTGAAGCTTTCTTT. Translation: CASSLAWTGGTEAFF.

By share of the sample, this clonotype is medium-sized. The V call is TRBV19, the J call TRBJ2-5; tentatively, D is TRBD1 (6 bases). With 5 bases removed from V and 2 bases from J, the gap between germline ends came to 12 bases. The CDR3 is 14 residues long. Germline CDR1 is LNHDA and CDR2 is SQIVND (reference sequence). This CDR3 reads CASSLRTAQETQYF. Written as DNA, the CDR3 is TGTGCCAGTAGTTTGAGGACAGCTCAAGAGACCCAGTACTTC.

Concerning this clonotype itself: One end of the junction is discordant with germline, which a read error may explain. The chain is built from TRBV27 and TRBJ1-4; no firm D call. The CDR3 loop spans 13 amino acids. In germline, CDR1 is MNHEY, CDR2 SMNVEV (reference sequence). CDR3 nucleotides: TGTGCCATCAGTTTAACAGCTAATGAAAAACTGTTTTTT. Translated: CAISLTANEKLFF.

The V gene is TRBV12-3 or TRBV12-4, the J gene TRBJ2-7; 10 nucleotides match TRBD2. This CDR3 has 15 residues. With V trimmed by 2 bases and J by 2 bases, 3 bases remained unmatched. The DNA of the CDR3 is TGTGCCAGCAGTTTACTGCTAGCGGGAGCCTACGAGCAGTACTTC. Translated: CASSLLLAGAYEQYF.

This clonotype was detected many times. This rearrangement joins TRBV5-4 to TRBJ1-1; a weak D match, TRBD1 (5 bases). CDR1 is SGHNT and CDR2 is YYREEE in the germline V gene (reference sequence). The length of the CDR3 is 14 residues. Trimming shortened V by 3 bases and J by 4 bases, and 13 bases separated the two germline ends. The CDR3 region has the DNA TGTGCCAGCAGCTCGGGGGACCGCAGCACTGAAGCTTTCTTT. Translated: CASSSGDRSTEAFF.